This T cell receptor (beta chain) came from a study of patients and donors after allogeneic stem cell transplantation. CDR1 is SGHRS, CDR2 YFSETQ, per germline. The CDR3 spans 15 residues. V trimming: 4 bases; J trimming: 6 bases; junction bases outside the gene matches: 8. MiXCR, applied by TCRdb to the RT-PCR reads, yields one record per CDR3 protein. The sample has 90,000 to 120,000 distinct CDR3 sequences; 35% are singletons. This clonotype was seen a few times. The TCR comes from a human donor who was either an allogeneic HSCT recipient or a stem cell or donor lymphocyte infusion donor (not recorded which). It is not recorded whose cells these are; they may come from a transplant donor. The chain uses TRBV5-1 and TRBJ2-1; TRBD1 matches at 9 bases. The sample was blood, either unsorted or a sorted T cell fraction (not recorded which). CDR3 protein: CASSNGQGSTNEQFF. CDR3 DNA: TGCGCCAGCAGCAACGGACAGGGGTCAACCAATGAGCAGTTCTTC.